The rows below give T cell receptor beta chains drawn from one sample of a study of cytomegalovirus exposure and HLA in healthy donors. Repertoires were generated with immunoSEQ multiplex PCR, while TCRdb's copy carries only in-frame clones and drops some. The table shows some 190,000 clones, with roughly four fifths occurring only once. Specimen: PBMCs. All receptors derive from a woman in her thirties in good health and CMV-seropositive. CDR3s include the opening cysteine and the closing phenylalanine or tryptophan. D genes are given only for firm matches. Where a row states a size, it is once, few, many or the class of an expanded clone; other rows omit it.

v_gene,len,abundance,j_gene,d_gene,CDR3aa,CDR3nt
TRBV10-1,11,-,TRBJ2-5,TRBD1,CAGTGEETQYF,TGCGCCGGGACAGGGGAAGAGACCCAGTACTTC
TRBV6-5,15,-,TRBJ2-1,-,CASSYDYGTYNEQFF,TGTGCCAGCAGTTACGACTACGGAACATACAATGAGCAGTTCTTC
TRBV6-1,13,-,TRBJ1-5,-,CASSDDTHQPQHF,TGTGCCAGCAGTGACGACACCCATCAGCCCCAGCATTTT
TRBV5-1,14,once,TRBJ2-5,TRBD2,CASQRRGNQETQYF,TGCGCCAGCCAGAGGCGGGGGAACCAAGAGACCCAGTACTTC
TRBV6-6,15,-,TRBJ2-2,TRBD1,CASRTRTGNTGELFF,TGTGCCAGCAGAACAAGGACAGGGAACACCGGGGAGCTGTTTTTT
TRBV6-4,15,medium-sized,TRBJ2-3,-,CASSEEGGGTDTQYF,TGTGCCAGCAGTGAGGAGGGAGGTGGCACAGATACGCAGTATTTT
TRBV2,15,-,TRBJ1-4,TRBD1,CASIPDRATNEKLFF,TGTGCCAGCATTCCCGACAGGGCAACTAATGAAAAACTGTTTTTT
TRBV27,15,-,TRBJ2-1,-,CASSLLPVLGNEQFF,TGTGCCAGCAGTTTGTTGCCGGTCCTCGGGAATGAGCAGTTCTTC
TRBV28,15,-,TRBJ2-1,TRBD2,CASSLLAGGFNEQFF,TGTGCCAGCAGTTTACTAGCGGGAGGTTTCAATGAGCAGTTCTTC
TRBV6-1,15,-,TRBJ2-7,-,CASSEDPGDRHEQYF,TGTGCCAGCAGTGAAGATCCGGGGGACCGGCACGAGCAGTACTTC
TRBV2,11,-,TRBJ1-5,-,CASSDSGRQHF,TGTGCCAGCAGTGACAGCGGACGCCAGCATTTT
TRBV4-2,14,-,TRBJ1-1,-,CASSQDWGETEAFF,TGTGCCAGCAGCCAAGATTGGGGGGAAACTGAAGCTTTCTTT
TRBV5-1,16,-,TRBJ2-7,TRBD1,CASSLAWTGETYEQYF,TGCGCCAGCAGCTTGGCCTGGACAGGCGAAACCTACGAGCAGTACTTC
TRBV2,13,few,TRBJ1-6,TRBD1,CASLETGSSPLHF,TGTGCCAGCCTAGAGACAGGGTCCTCACCCCTCCACTTT
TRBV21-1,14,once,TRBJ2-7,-,CASSRASGSHEQYF,TGTGCCAGCAGCAGAGCAAGCGGGAGCCACGAGCAGTACTTC
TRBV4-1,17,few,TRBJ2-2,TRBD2,CASSQDLAGGNTGELFF,TGCGCCAGCAGCCAAGATTTGGCGGGAGGCAACACCGGGGAGCTGTTTTTT
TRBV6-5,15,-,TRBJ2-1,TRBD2,CASSRLAGTNNEQFF,TGTGCCAGCAGCAGACTAGCGGGGACGAACAATGAGCAGTTCTTC
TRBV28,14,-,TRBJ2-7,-,CASSLFRDEGEQYF,TGTGCCAGCAGTTTATTTCGAGATGAGGGCGAGCAGTACTTC
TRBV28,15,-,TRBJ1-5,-,CASTHNSHSNQPQHF,TGTGCCAGCACCCACAACAGCCATAGCAATCAGCCCCAGCATTTT
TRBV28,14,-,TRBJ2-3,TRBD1,CASSELTGSDTQYF,TGTGCCAGCAGTGAGTTGACAGGGTCAGATACGCAGTATTTT
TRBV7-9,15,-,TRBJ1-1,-,CASSLVSRGWTEAFF,TGTGCCAGCAGCTTAGTCAGTAGGGGATGGACTGAAGCTTTCTTT
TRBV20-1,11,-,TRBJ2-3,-,CSALSPDTQYF,TGCAGTGCCTTGAGCCCAGATACGCAGTATTTT